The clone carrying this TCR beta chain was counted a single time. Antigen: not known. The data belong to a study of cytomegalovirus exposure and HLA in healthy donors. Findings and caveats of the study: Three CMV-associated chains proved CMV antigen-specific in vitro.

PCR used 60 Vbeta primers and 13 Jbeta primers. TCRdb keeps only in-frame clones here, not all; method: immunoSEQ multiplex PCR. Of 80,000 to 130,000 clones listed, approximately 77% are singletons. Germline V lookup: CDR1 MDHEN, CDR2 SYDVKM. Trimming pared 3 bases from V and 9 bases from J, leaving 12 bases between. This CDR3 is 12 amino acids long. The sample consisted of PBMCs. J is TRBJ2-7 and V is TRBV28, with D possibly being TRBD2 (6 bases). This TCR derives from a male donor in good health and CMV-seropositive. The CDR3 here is CASSFGGDVQYF. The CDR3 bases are TGTGCCAGCAGTTTTGGCGGGGACGTGCAGTACTTC.